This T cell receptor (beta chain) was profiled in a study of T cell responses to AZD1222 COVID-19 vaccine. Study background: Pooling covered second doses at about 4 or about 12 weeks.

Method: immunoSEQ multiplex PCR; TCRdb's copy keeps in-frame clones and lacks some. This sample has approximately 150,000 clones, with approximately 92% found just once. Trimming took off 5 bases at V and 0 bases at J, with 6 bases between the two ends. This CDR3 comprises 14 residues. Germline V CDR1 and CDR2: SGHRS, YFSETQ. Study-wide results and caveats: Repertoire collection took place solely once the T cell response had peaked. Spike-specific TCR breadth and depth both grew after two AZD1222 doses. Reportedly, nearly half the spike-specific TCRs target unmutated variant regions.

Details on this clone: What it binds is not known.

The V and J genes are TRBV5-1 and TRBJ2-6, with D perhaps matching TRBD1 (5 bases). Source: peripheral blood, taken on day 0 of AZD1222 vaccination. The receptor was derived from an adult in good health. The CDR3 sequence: CASRDSSGANVLTF. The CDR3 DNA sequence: TGCGCCAGCAGAGACAGCTCTGGGGCCAACGTCCTGACTTTC.